Below are 4 T cell receptor beta chains sequenced from a single sample in a study of cytotoxic CD8 clonotypes in ibrutinib-treated CLL. The table came from immunoSEQ multiplex PCR; TCRdb's copy has only in-frame clones and leaves some out. The profile shows about 97,000 clones, almost 80% of them singletons. The sequenced sample was PBMCs, obtained after 12 months of ibrutinib treatment. The receptor set was obtained from a human donor with chronic lymphocytic leukemia.

The rearrangement links TRBV5-6 to TRBJ2-3; D may match TRBD1 or TRBD2 (5 bases each). V was clipped by 4 bases and J by 9 bases, with 18 bases between them. Germline loops: CDR1 SGHDT, CDR2 YYEEEE. The length of the CDR3 is 14 residues. The CDR3 DNA sequence: TGTGCCAGCAGCCTGAAGAATGTGGGGGAAACGCAGTATTTT. It encodes CASSLKNVGETQYF.

About this clone itself: This CDR3 is also generated by other DNA sequences in the sample. The chain is built from TRBV18 and TRBJ2-2; D perhaps matches TRBD2 (5 bases). V was pared by 0 bases and J by 0 bases, with 8 bases between. Germline-derived CDR1 and CDR2 are KGHSH and LQKENI. The length of the CDR3 is 16 residues. The CDR3 sequence is CASSPPGSANTGELFF. In DNA, the CDR3 is TGTGCCAGCTCACCACCGGGTAGCGCGAACACCGGGGAGCTGTTTTTT.

This chain links TRBV5-3 with TRBJ2-5, with TRBD2 identical over 13 bases. TRBV5-3 is reported as an ORF; its role is uncertain. The length of the CDR3 is 17 residues. V gave up 2 bases and J gave up 4 bases; unmatched junction bases: 8. CDR3 amino acids: CARSFPGTSGDGETQYF. The CDR3 coding sequence is TGTGCCAGAAGCTTTCCCGGGACTAGCGGGGATGGAGAGACCCAGTACTTC.

CDR3 nucleotides: TGTGCCAGCAGCTTAGGACAGGGGGCCGGGGAGCTGTTTTTT. It translates to CASSLGQGAGELFF. The chain has TRBV11-3 and TRBJ2-2, with 9 bases aligning to TRBD1. With V trimmed by 1 base and J by 6 bases, 0 bases remained unmatched. The CDR3 is 14 residues long. Looked up from germline, CDR1 is SGHNT and CDR2 is YENEEA. Supplemented by reference TRBV11-3 and TRBJ2-2, the full variable domain reads EAGVVQSPRYKIIEKKQPVAFWCNPISGHNTLYWYLQNLGQGPELLIRYENEEAVDDSQLPKDRFSAERLKGVDSTLKIQPAELGDSAVYLCASSLGQGAGELFFGEGSRLTVL.